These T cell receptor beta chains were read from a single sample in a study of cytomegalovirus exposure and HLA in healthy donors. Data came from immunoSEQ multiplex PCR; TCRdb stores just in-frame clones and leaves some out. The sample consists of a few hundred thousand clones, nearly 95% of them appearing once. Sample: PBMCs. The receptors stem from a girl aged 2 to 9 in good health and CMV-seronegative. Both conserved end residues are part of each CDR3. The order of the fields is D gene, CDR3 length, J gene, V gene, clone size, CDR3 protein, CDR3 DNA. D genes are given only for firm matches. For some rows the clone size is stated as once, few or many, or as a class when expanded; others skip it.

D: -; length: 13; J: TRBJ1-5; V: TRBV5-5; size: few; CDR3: CASSLQDNQPQHF; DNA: TGTGCCAGCAGCTTGCAGGACAATCAGCCCCAGCATTTT
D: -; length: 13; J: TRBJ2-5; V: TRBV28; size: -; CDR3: CASSQGRLETQYF; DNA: TGTGCCAGCAGTCAGGGGCGATTAGAGACCCAGTACTTC
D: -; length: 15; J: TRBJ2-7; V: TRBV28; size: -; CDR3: CASSLDNRDRGEQYF; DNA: TGTGCCAGCAGTTTAGATAACAGGGACCGGGGCGAGCAGTACTTC
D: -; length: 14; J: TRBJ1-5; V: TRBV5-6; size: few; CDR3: CASSLSRVNQPQHF; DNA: TGTGCCAGCAGCTTGAGTCGGGTCAATCAGCCCCAGCATTTT
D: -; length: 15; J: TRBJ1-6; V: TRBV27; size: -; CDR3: CASKWEGSFSSPLHF; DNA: TGTGCCAGCAAATGGGAGGGATCGTTTAGTTCACCCCTCCACTTT
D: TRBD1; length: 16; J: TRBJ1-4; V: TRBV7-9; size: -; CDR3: CASTRTGFTTNEKLFF; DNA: TGTGCCAGCACCCGGACAGGATTTACAACTAATGAAAAACTGTTTTTT
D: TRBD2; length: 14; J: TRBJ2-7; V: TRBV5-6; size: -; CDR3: CASSGGLALGEQYF; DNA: TGTGCCAGCAGCGGGGGACTAGCCCTCGGCGAGCAGTACTTC
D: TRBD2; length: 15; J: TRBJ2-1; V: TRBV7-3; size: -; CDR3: CASSLLAGAYNEQFF; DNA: TGTGCCAGCAGCCTCCTAGCGGGTGCATACAATGAGCAGTTCTTC
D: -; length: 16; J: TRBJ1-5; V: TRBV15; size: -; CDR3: CATSREGLYSNQPQHF; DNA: TGTGCCACCAGCAGGGAAGGACTCTATAGCAATCAGCCCCAGCATTTT
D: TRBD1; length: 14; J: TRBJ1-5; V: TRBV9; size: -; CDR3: CASSAGDRVQPQHF; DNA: TGTGCCAGCAGCGCGGGGGACAGGGTTCAGCCCCAGCATTTT
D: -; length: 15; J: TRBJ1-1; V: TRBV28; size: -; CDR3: CASSLVGGGNTEAFF; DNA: TGTGCCAGCAGTTTAGTCGGCGGAGGGAACACTGAAGCTTTCTTT
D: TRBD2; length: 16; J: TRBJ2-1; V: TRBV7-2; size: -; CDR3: CASSLALAGFYNEQFF; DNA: TGTGCCAGCAGCTTAGCACTAGCGGGGTTCTACAATGAGCAGTTCTTC
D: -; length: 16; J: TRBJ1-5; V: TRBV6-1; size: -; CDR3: CASSETGSQGGQPQHF; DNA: TGTGCCAGCAGTGAAACAGGGAGTCAGGGCGGTCAGCCCCAGCATTTT
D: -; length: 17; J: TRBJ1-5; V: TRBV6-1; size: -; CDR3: CASSDYQSRGRHQPQHF; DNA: TGTGCCAGCAGTGACTACCAATCCAGGGGAAGACATCAGCCCCAGCATTTT
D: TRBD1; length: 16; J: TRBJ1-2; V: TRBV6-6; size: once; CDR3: CASRDRGGQGARGYTF; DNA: TGTGCCAGCCGCGATCGAGGGGGACAGGGGGCAAGAGGCTACACCTTC
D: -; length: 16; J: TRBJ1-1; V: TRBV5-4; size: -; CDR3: CASSQDSPGMNTEAFF; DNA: TGTGCCAGCAGCCAGGACAGCCCTGGAATGAACACTGAAGCTTTCTTT
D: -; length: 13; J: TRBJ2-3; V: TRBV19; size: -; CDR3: CASKAAVGDTQYF; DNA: TGTGCCAGTAAGGCGGCTGTAGGAGATACGCAGTATTTT
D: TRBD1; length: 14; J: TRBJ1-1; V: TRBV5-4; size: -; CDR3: CASSTRQGAAEAFF; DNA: TGTGCCAGCAGCACCCGACAGGGGGCGGCTGAAGCTTTCTTT
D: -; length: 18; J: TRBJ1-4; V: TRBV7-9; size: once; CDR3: CASSRILVPQGFNEKLFF; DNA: TGTGCCAGCAGCCGAATCTTAGTTCCGCAGGGGTTTAATGAAAAACTGTTTTTT
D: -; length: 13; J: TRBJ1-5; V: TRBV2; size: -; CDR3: CASSVQGPGPQHF; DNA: TGTGCCAGCAGTGTGCAGGGCCCAGGACCCCAGCATTTT
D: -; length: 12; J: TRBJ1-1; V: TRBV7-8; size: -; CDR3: CASSVSPPEAFF; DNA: TGTGCCAGCAGTGTTAGCCCTCCTGAAGCTTTCTTT
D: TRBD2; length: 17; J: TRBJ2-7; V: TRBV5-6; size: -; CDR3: CASSLRRSTSGSYEQYF; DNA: TGTGCCAGCAGCTTGAGACGGTCTACTAGCGGCTCCTACGAGCAGTACTTC
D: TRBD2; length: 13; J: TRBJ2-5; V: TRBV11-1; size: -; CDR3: CASSTGGVDTQYF; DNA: TGTGCCAGCAGTACCGGGGGGGTAGACACCCAGTACTTC
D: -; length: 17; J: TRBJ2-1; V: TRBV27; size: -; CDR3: CASSSVREDKGYNEQFF; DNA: TGTGCCAGCAGTAGTGTGCGGGAAGACAAGGGCTACAATGAGCAGTTCTTC
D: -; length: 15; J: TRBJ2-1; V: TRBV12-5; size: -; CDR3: CASGGSGKMNNEQFF; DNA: TGTGCTAGTGGTGGGTCGGGAAAAATGAACAATGAGCAGTTCTTC
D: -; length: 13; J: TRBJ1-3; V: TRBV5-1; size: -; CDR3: CASSLTPGNTIYF; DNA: TGCGCCAGCAGCTTGACTCCTGGAAACACCATATATTTT
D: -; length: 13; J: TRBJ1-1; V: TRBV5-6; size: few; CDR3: CASSLDRQLEAFF; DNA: TGTGCCAGCAGCTTGGATCGACAGCTTGAAGCTTTCTTT
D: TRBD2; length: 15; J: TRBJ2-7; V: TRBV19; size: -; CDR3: CASSIEAGGLYEQYF; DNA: TGTGCCAGTAGTATCGAAGCGGGAGGTTTATACGAGCAGTACTTC
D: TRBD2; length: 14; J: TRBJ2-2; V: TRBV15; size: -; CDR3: CATSPTGGTGELFF; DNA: TGTGCCACCAGCCCCACGGGAGGTACCGGGGAGCTGTTTTTT
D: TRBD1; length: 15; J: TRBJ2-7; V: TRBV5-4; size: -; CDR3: CASSKGQGVSYEQYF; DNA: TGTGCCAGCAGCAAGGGACAGGGGGTTTCCTACGAGCAGTACTTC
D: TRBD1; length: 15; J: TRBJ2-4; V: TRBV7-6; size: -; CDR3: CASSLPGTGGNIQYF; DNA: TGTGCCAGCAGCCTTCCCGGGACAGGGGGCAACATTCAGTACTTC
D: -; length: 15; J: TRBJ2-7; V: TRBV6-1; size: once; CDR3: CASSEFNSFIYEQYF; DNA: TGTGCCAGCAGTGAATTTAACAGCTTTATCTACGAGCAGTACTTC
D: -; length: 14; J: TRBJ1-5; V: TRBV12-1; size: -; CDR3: CASPAGLSNQPQHF; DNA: TGTGCCAGCCCCGCGGGCCTTAGCAATCAGCCCCAGCATTTT
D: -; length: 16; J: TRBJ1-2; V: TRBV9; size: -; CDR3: CASSAGLGGGPNGYTF; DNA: TGTGCCAGCAGCGCAGGCCTAGGGGGGGGACCCAATGGCTACACCTTC
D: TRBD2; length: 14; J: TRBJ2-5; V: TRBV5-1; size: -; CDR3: CASSGGLAQETQYF; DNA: TGCGCCAGCAGCGGGGGACTAGCGCAGGAGACCCAGTACTTC
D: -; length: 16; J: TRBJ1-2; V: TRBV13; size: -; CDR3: CASSPTLSTDTYGYTF; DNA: TGTGCCAGCAGCCCCACTCTTTCAACCGACACGTATGGCTACACCTTC
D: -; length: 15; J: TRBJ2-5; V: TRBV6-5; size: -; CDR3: CASRDTGTPQETQYF; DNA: TGTGCCAGCAGGGATACCGGGACACCCCAAGAGACCCAGTACTTC
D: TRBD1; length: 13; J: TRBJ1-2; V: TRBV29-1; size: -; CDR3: CSVSGQGNYGYTF; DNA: TGCAGCGTCAGTGGACAGGGGAACTATGGCTACACCTTC
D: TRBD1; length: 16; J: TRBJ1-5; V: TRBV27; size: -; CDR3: CASSLLGQGAGQPQHF; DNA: TGTGCCAGCAGTTTATTGGGACAGGGGGCTGGTCAGCCCCAGCATTTT
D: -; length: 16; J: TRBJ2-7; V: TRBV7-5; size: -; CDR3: CVRSPGTSLTHHEQYF; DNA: TGTGTCAGAAGCCCCGGGACTAGCCTTACTCACCACGAGCAGTACTTC
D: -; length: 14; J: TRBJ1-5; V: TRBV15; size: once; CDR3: CATSKGQKEQPQHF; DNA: TGTGCCACCAGCAAGGGACAAAAAGAACAGCCCCAGCATTTT
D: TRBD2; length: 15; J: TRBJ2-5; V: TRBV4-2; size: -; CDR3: CASSQDTGGSETQYF; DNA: TGTGCCAGCAGCCAAGATACGGGGGGAAGCGAGACCCAGTACTTC
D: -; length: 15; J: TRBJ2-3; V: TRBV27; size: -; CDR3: CASSFWGGGADTQYF; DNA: TGTGCCAGCAGTTTTTGGGGGGGCGGAGCAGATACGCAGTATTTT
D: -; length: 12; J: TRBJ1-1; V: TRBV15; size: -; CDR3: CATSRGGRGAFF; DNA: TGTGCCACCAGCAGAGGGGGGCGCGGGGCTTTCTTT
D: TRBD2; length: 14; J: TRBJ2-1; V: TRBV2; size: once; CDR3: CATQRGGLYNEQFF; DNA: TGTGCCACGCAACGGGGGGGGCTTTACAATGAGCAGTTCTTC
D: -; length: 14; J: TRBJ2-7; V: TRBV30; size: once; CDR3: CAWASAGPLYEQYF; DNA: TGTGCCTGGGCTAGCGCGGGCCCTCTCTACGAGCAGTACTTC
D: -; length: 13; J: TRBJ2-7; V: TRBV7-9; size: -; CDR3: CASSSGVTYEQYF; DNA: TGTGCCAGCAGCTCGGGGGTAACCTACGAGCAGTACTTC
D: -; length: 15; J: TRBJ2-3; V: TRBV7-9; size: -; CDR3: CASSLFDRSTDTQYF; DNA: TGTGCCAGCAGCTTATTTGACAGAAGCACAGATACGCAGTATTTT
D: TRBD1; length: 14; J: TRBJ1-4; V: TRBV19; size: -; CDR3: CASSTGQGEEKLFF; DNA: TGTGCCAGTAGTACGGGACAGGGAGAAGAAAAACTGTTTTTT
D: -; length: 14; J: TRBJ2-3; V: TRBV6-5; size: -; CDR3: CASSYSLAGDTQYF; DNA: TGTGCCAGCAGTTACTCCTTGGCGGGAGATACGCAGTATTTT